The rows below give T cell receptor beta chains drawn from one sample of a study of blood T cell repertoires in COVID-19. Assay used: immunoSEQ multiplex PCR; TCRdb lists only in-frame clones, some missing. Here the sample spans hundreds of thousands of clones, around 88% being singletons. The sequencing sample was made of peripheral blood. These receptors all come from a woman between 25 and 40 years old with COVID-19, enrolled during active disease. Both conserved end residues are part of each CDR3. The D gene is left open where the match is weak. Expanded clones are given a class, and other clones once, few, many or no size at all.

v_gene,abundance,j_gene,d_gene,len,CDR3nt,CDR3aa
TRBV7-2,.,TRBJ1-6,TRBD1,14,TGTGCCAGCAGCTTAGACAGGGGTAATTCACCCCTCCACTTT,CASSLDRGNSPLHF
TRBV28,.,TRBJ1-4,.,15,TGTGCCAGCAGTTTCTCGCGGACAGTTAATGAAAAACTGTTTTTT,CASSFSRTVNEKLFF
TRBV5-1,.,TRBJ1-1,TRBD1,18,TGCGCCAGCAGCCCGACCCGGGACAGTGCAGGTCGTCCCACTGAAGCTTTCTTT,CASSPTRDSAGRPTEAFF
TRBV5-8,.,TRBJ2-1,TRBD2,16,TGTGCCAGCAGCGTCGCCGGGACTAGCCACTACAATGAGCAGTTCTTC,CASSVAGTSHYNEQFF
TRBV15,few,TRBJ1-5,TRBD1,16,TGTGCCACCAGCAGAGATAGGACAGGGGTTTATCAGCCCCAGCATTTT,CATSRDRTGVYQPQHF
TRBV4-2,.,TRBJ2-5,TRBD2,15,TGTGCCAGCAGCCCCCAGACTAGCGGGGAAGAGACCCAGTACTTC,CASSPQTSGEETQYF
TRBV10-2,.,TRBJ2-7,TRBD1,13,TGCGCCAGCAGCCGGGACAGTTTTGGCGAGCAGTACTTC,CASSRDSFGEQYF
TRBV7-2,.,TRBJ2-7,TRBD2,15,TGTGCCAGCAGCAAACGGACTAGCGGGGTTTACGAGCAGTACTTC,CASSKRTSGVYEQYF
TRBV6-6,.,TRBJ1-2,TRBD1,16,TGTGCCAGCAGTTACTTAGATGGACAGGGAGGGAATGGCTACACCTTC,CASSYLDGQGGNGYTF
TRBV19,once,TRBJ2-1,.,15,TGTGCCAGTAACGCTGGGGGCCCTTCCTACAATGAGCAGTTCTTC,CASNAGGPSYNEQFF
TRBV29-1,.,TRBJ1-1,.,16,TGCAGCGTTGAATTGTGGTTCGCCGGGGGGAACACTGAAGCTTTCTTT,CSVELWFAGGNTEAFF
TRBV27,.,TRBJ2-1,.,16,TGTGCCAGCAGTCCCCCTCTCGCGGTGTCCTACAATGAGCAGTTCTTC,CASSPPLAVSYNEQFF
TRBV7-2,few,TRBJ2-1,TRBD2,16,TGTGCCAGCAGTCCCCCCCAGCGGGGGGCCTTGAATGAGCAGTTCTTC,CASSPPQRGALNEQFF
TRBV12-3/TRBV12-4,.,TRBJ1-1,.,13,TGTGCCAGCAGTTTAATATCAGGGACTGAAGCTTTCTTT,CASSLISGTEAFF
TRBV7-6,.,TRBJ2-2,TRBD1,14,TGTGCCAGCAGCTTGGGACAGGGTCATAGGGAGCTGTTTTTT,CASSLGQGHRELFF
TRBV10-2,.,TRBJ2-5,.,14,TGCGCCAGCAGTGATACAGGGATGGTAGAGACCCAGTACTTC,CASSDTGMVETQYF
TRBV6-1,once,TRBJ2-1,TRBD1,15,TGTGCCAGCAGTGAACCCCAGGGGGCAGGGAATGAGCAGTTCTTC,CASSEPQGAGNEQFF
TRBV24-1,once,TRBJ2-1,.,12,TGTGCCACCGTAGGCCCTCGAGGCGAGCAGTTCTTC,CATVGPRGEQFF
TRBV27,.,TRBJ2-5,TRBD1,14,TGTGCCAGCAGTTCCACAGGGGGCCGGGAGACCCAGTACTTC,CASSSTGGRETQYF
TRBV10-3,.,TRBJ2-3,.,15,TGTGCCACAAACGATCCGGGGGTGGGCACAGATACGCAGTATTTT,CATNDPGVGTDTQYF
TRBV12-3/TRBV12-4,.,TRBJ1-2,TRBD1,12,TGTGCCAGCAGTTTTCACAGGGGGGAGGCTTATTTC,CASSFHRGEAYF
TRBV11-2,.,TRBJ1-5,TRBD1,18,TGTGCCAGCAGCCCAAATGCGCACCGGGACAGGTTCAATCAGCCCCAGCATTTT,CASSPNAHRDRFNQPQHF
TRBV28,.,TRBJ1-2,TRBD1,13,TGTGCCAGCAGTTGGCGGACAGGCTATGGCTACACCTTC,CASSWRTGYGYTF
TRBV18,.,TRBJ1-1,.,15,TGTGCCAGCTCAAGAAGAACCGGTGAAAACACTGAAGCTTTCTTT,CASSRRTGENTEAFF
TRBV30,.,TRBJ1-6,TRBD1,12,TGTGCCCAAAGACAGGGATTCGCACCCCTCCACTTT,CAQRQGFAPLHF
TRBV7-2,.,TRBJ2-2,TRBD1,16,TGTGCCAGCAGCTTACAGGGGGCGGGTAACACCGGGGAGCTGTTTTTT,CASSLQGAGNTGELFF
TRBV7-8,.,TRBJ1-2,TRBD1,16,TGTGCCAGCAGCTTAGGGGGACAGCTGGGAGGCTATGGCTACACCTTC,CASSLGGQLGGYGYTF
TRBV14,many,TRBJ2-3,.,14,TGTGCCAGCAGCCTCTCGGGAGTCACAGATACGCAGTATTTT,CASSLSGVTDTQYF
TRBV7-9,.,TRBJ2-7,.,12,TGTGCCAGCAGCTTGAGGCCCTACGAGCAGTACTTC,CASSLRPYEQYF
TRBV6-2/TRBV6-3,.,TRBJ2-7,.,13,TGTGCCAGCAGTACCCTGATCTACTACGAGCAGTACTTC,CASSTLIYYEQYF
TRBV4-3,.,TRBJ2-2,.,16,TGCGCCAGCAGCCAAGACGGGGGAACTGTCACCGGGGAGCTGTTTTTT,CASSQDGGTVTGELFF
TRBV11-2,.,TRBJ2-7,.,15,TGTGCCAGCAGCGATGGGACGGACAGCTCCTACGAGCAGTACTTC,CASSDGTDSSYEQYF
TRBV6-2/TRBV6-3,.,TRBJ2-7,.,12,TGTGCCAGCAGTTCGTCTTCTTCCGAGCAGTACTTC,CASSSSSSEQYF
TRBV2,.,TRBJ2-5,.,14,TGTGCCAGCGGAGGGTCGGGATTTCAAGAGACCCAGTACTTC,CASGGSGFQETQYF
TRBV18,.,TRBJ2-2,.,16,TGTGCCAGCTCACCTATGGACACCTCGAACACCGGGGAGCTGTTTTTT,CASSPMDTSNTGELFF
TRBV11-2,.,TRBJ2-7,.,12,TGTGCCAGCAGCAGTCAGGGGTACGAGCAGTACTTC,CASSSQGYEQYF
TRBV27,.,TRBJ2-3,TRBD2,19,TGTGCCAGCAGTTTATCCCCTCAGACTAGCGGGACTAGCACAGATACGCAGTATTTT,CASSLSPQTSGTSTDTQYF
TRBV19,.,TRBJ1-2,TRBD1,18,TGTGCCAGTAGTATCACCGGGACAGGGAGGGGAGTTTTCTATGGCTACACCTTC,CASSITGTGRGVFYGYTF
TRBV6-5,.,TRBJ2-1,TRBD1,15,TGTGCCAGCAGTTACTCGAGACAGGGGTACAATGAGCAGTTCTTC,CASSYSRQGYNEQFF
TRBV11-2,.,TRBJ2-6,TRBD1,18,TGTGCCAGCAGCTTTGGGACAGGGCCCAGCTCTGGGGCCAACGTCCTGACTTTC,CASSFGTGPSSGANVLTF
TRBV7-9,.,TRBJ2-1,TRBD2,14,TGTGCCAGCAGCTTAGCGCTAGCGGGGGGAGAGCAGTTCTTC,CASSLALAGGEQFF
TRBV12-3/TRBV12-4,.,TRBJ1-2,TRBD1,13,TGTGCCAGCAGTTTAGGACAGGGCTATGGCTACACCTTC,CASSLGQGYGYTF
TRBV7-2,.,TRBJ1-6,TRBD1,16,TGTGCCAGCAGCTTAGCGCTCTGGCAGGGGGACTCACCCCTCCACTTT,CASSLALWQGDSPLHF
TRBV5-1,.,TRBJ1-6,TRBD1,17,TGCGCCAGCAGCTTGGCCGGGGGACAGGGGAATTACTCACCCCTCCACTTT,CASSLAGGQGNYSPLHF
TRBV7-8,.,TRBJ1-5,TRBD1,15,TGTGCCAGCAGCCCGGGGACAGGGGGTGTTCAGCCCCAGCATTTT,CASSPGTGGVQPQHF
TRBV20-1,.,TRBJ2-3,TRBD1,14,TGCAGTGCTAGTGCTACCGAGAGGGACAGGGGGCAGTATTTT,CSASATERDRGQYF
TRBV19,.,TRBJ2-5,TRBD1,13,TGTGCCAGTAGTAGACAGGGGGCAAAGACCCAGTACTTC,CASSRQGAKTQYF
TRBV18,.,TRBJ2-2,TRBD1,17,TGTGCCAGCTCACCACGACCTAGGGGGCCGGTAGCCGGGGAGCTGTTTTTT,CASSPRPRGPVAGELFF
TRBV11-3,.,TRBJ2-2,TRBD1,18,TGTGCCAGCAGCCCCACAGGTTGGGACAGTAGGAACACCGGGGAGCTGTTTTTT,CASSPTGWDSRNTGELFF
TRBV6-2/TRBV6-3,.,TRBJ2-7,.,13,TGTGCCAGCAGTTACGGCAACGCCTACGAGCAGTACTTC,CASSYGNAYEQYF
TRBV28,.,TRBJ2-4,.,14,TGTGCCAGCAGTTCGTCTTTTGCCAAAAACATTCAGTACTTC,CASSSSFAKNIQYF
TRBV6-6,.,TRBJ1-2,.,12,TGTGCCAGCAGTTACGATCGCAGTGGCTACACCTTC,CASSYDRSGYTF
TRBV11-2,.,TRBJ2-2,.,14,TGTGCCAGCAGTATCGACAGGAGCACCGGGGAGCTGTTTTTT,CASSIDRSTGELFF
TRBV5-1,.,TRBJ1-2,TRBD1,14,TGCGCCAGCAGCTTCTACAGGGGAAACTATGGCTACACCTTC,CASSFYRGNYGYTF
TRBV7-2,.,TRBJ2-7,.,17,TGTGCCAGCAGCGAGGTCGCGTGGGGGCGGAGCTCCTACGAGCAGTACTTC,CASSEVAWGRSSYEQYF
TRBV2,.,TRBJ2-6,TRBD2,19,TGTGCCAGCAGGTACAATAGCGGGGGGGCCCACTCTGGGGCCAACGTCCTGACTTTC,CASRYNSGGAHSGANVLTF
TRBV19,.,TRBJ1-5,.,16,TGTGCCAGTAGCAATGCATTTTCGGGGATTCCTCAGCCCCAGCATTTT,CASSNAFSGIPQPQHF
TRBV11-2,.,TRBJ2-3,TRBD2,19,TGTGCCAGCAGCCCTGGGACTAGCGGGGGGGCCCGGCCGACAGATACGCAGTATTTT,CASSPGTSGGARPTDTQYF
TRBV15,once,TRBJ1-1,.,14,TGTGCCACCAGCAGAGATTTGCGGGTCACTGAAGCTTTCTTT,CATSRDLRVTEAFF
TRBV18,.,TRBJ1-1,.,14,TGTGCCAGCTCACCGGGGGGTGCGAACACTGAAGCTTTCTTT,CASSPGGANTEAFF